This T cell receptor (beta chain) appears in the sequencing data of a study of blood T cell repertoires in COVID-19. Repertoires were generated with immunoSEQ multiplex PCR, while TCRdb's copy carries only in-frame clones and drops some. The sample lists roughly 86,000 clones, roughly nine tenths occurring once. Per germline, CDR1 GTSNPN and CDR2 SVGIG (reference sequence). V shed 3 bases and J shed 9 bases, with 15 bases lying between them. The CDR3 length is 13 residues. Specimen: peripheral blood. The rearrangement joins TRBV30 to TRBJ2-1; D is perhaps TRBD2 (5 bases). The receptor was isolated from a woman between 50 and 59 years old in a cohort sampled during active COVID-19. This CDR3 is CAWSSLIEGEQFF. The CDR3 DNA is TGTGCCTGGAGCAGTCTCATAGAGGGTGAGCAGTTCTTC.